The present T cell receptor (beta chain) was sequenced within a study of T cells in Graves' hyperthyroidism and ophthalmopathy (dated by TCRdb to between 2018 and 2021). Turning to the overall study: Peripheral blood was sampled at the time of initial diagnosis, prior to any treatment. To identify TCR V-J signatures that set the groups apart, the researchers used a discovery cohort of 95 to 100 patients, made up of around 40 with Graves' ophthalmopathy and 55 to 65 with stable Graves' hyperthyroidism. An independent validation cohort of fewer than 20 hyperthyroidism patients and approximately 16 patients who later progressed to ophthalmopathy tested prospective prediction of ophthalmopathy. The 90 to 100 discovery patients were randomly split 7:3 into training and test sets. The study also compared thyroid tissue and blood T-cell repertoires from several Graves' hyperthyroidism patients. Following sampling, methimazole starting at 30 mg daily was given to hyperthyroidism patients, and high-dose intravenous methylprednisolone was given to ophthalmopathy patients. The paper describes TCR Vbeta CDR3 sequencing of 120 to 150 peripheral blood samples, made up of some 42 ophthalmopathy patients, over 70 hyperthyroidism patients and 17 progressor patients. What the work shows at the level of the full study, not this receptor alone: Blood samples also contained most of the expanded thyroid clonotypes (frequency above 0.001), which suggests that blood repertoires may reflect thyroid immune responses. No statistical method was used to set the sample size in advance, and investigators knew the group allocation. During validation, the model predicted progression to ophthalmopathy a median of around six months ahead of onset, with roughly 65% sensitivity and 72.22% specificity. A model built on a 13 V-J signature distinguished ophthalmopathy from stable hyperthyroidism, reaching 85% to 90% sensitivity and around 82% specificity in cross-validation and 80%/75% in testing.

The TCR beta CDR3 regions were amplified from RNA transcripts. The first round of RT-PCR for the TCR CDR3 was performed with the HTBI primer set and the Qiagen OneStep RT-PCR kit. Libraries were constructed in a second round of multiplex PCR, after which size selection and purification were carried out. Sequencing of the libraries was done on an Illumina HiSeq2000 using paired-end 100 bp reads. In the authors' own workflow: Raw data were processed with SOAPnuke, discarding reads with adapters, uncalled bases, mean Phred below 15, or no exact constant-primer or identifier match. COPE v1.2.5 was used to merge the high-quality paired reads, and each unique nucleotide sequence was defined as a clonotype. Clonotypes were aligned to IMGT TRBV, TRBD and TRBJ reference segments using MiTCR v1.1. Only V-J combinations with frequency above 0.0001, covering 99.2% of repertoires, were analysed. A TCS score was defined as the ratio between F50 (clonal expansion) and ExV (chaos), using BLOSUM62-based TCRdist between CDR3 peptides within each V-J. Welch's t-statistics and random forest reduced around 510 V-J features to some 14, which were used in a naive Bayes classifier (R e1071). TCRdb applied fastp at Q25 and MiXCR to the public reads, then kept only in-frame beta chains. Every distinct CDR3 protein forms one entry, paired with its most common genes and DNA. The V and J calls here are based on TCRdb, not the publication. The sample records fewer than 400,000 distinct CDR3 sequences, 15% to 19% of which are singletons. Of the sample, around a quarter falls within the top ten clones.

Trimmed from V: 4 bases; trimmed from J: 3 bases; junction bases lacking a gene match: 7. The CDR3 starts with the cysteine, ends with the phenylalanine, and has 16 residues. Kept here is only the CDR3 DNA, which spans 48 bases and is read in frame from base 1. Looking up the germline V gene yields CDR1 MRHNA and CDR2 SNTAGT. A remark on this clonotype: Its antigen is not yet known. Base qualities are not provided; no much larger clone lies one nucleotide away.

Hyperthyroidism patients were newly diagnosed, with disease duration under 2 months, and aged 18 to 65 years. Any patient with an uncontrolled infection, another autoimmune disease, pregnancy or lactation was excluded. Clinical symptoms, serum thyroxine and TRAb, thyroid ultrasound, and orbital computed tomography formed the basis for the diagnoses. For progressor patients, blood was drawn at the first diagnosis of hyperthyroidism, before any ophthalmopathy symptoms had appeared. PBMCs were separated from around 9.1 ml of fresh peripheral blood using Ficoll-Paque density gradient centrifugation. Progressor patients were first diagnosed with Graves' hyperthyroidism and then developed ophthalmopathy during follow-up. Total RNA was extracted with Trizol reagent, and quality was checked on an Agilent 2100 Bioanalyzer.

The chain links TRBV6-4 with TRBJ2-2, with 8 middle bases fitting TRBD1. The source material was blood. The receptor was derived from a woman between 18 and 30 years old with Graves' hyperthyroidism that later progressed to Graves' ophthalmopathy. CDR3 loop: CASSGSGQGDTGELFF. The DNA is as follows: TGTGCCAGCAGTGGCAGTGGACAGGGCGACACCGGGGAGCTGTTTTTT.